This TCR beta chain was recorded in a study of cytomegalovirus exposure and HLA in healthy donors. Study-level findings and limits: Sequencing depth across donors, presence/absence analyses assumed, was roughly uniform. Within an earlier analysis, most TCR beta V segments proved productive either about 90% or about 30% of the time.

Concerning this clone: Its specificity is unknown.

CDR3 length: 16 amino acids. The ends were cut back, 4 bases at V and 3 bases at J, with 17 bases in the middle. CDR1 and CDR2 (germline): SNHLY, FYNNEI. With 60 Vbeta and 13 Jbeta primers, the PCR was carried out. Using immunoSEQ multiplex PCR, the repertoire was profiled, and TCRdb retains in-frame clones only, with some absent. This sample yields 100,000 to 150,000 clones, of which around four fifths are seen a single time; roughly 12% belongs to the top ten. This clonotype was obtained from a male donor in good health and CMV-seropositive. The sequencing sample was made of PBMCs. The V gene is TRBV2, the J gene TRBJ2-3; D is possibly TRBD1 (7 bases). This CDR3 reads CASSVGRAGGTDTQYF. CDR3 sequence (DNA): TGTGCCAGCAGTGTGGGTCGGGCAGGGGGGACAGATACGCAGTATTTT.